Presented here are 21 T cell receptor beta chains from one specimen sequenced in a study of T cell responses to AZD1222 COVID-19 vaccine (dated by TCRdb to the early 2020s). The method behind the library was the immunoSEQ multiplex PCR assay. TCRdb limited this immuneACCESS table to in-frame rearrangements with V and J called. A share of clones is missing; checked studies link under half to unresolved V genes, and the rest is unexplained. The sample has approximately 220,000 clones on record, about 92% of them singletons. The ten largest clonotypes hold more than 0.8% of the sample. The label giving this sample's time point can be read as: baseline before first vaccination. The treatment or condition label, as the study defines it: meningococcal conjugate vaccine given as trial control. Material: peripheral blood, obtained on day 0 of MenACWY control vaccination. Source of these receptors: an adult in good health.

J is TRBJ2-7 and V is TRBV11-2; either TRBD1 or TRBD2 may supply D (5 bases each). The V end lost 1 base, the J end lost 9 bases, and 19 bases lay between the germline ends. Per germline, CDR1 SGHAT and CDR2 FQNNGV. The CDR3 contains 15 residues. The CDR3 here is CASSLVNSHRGVQYF. The DNA for the CDR3 is TGTGCCAGCAGCTTAGTTAACAGCCATCGAGGGGTGCAGTACTTC.

The chain has TRBV10-3 and TRBJ1-1; 7 nucleotides line up with TRBD1. V shed 6 bases and J 3 bases; nucleotides not matched to a gene: 4. The germline CDR1 and CDR2 sequences are ENHRY and SYGVKD. The length of the CDR3 is 13 residues. CDR3 region: CAIRTGMDTEAFF. Written as DNA, the CDR3 is TGTGCCATCAGGACAGGGATGGACACTGAAGCTTTCTTT.

This CDR3 reads CASSPSPGQGEREAFF. In nucleotides, the CDR3 is TGTGCCAGCAGCCCGAGCCCGGGACAGGGAGAGCGGGAAGCTTTCTTT. The V gene is TRBV5-4, the J gene TRBJ1-1, with 9 bases that match TRBD1. V lost 4 bases, J lost 8 bases, and 15 bases stayed unmatched. The CDR3 covers 16 residues. Germline CDR1 SGHNT, CDR2 YYREEE (reference sequence). The whole variable domain, filled in from reference TRBV5-4 and TRBJ1-1, reads ETGVTQSPTHLIKTRGQQVTLRCSSQSGHNTVSWYQQALGQGPQFIFQYYREEENGRGNFPPRFSGLQFPNYSSELNVNALELDDSALYLCASSPSPGQGEREAFFGQGTRLTVV.

The V and J genes are TRBV5-5 and TRBJ1-1; a weak D match, TRBD1 (6 bases). This CDR3 region has 14 residues. Trimming stripped 4 bases from V and 1 base from J, with 11 bases between. Germline V gives CDR1 SGHKS, CDR2 YYEKEE (reference sequence). Written as DNA, the CDR3 is TGTGCCAGCAGCGGAGGGGGTGAGAACACTGAAGCTTTCTTT. This encodes CASSGGGENTEAFF.

The chain joins TRBV18 to TRBJ1-4; D uncertain. Germline CDR1 is KGHSH and CDR2 is LQKENI. This CDR3 is built from 12 residues. V gave up 6 bases and J gave up 3 bases, with 5 bases separating them. CDR3 DNA: TGTGCCAGCTCCCCTTCTAATGAAAAACTGTTTTTT. This encodes CASSPSNEKLFF.

The chain has TRBV6-5 and TRBJ1-4; D remains ambiguous. Per the germline V gene, CDR1 is MNHEY and CDR2 is SVGAGI. The CDR3 totals 15 residues. V lost 2 bases and J 0 bases, leaving 7 bases between the germline ends. In nucleotides, the CDR3 is TGTGCCAGCAGTTACGGGCCGGCAACTAATGAAAAACTGTTTTTT. Translated: CASSYGPATNEKLFF.

The rearrangement joins TRBV5-1 to TRBJ1-3, with 9 nucleotides matching TRBD1. CDR3 length: 14 amino acids. Germline CDR1 is SGHRS and CDR2 is YFSETQ. V dropped 3 bases and J dropped 4; count of bases not matched to a gene: 2. DNA for the CDR3: TGCGCCAGCAGCTCACAGGGGGCCGGAAACACCATATATTTT. Protein product: CASSSQGAGNTIYF.

The chain recombines TRBV3-1 (or the pseudogene TRBV3-2) with TRBJ1-3; D call uncertain. The CDR3 has 16 residues. V was shortened by 4 bases and J by 2 bases, with 15 bases between the two germline ends. The germline V gene encodes CDR1 LGHDT and CDR2 YNNKEL (reference sequence). DNA of the CDR3: TGTGCCAGCAGCCGTAACGGGTCTCCAACTGGAAACACCATATATTTT. It codes for CASSRNGSPTGNTIYF.

The chain carries TRBV2 and TRBJ1-6, with 12 bases lining up with TRBD1. The CDR3 contains 15 residues. V shed 5 bases, J shed 8 bases, and the junction held 4 bases outside the gene matches. CDR1 and CDR2 from the germline V gene are SNHLY and FYNNEI. CDR3 in amino acids: CASSPGTGGYSPLHF. The CDR3, as DNA: TGTGCCAGCAGTCCCGGGACAGGGGGCTATTCACCCCTCCACTTT.

This chain connects TRBV4-2 to TRBJ2-4, with D tentatively TRBD1 (6 bases). The germline gives CDR1 LGHNA, CDR2 YNFKEQ. This CDR3 is 13 amino acids long. The V end was cut by 0 bases, the J end by 8 bases, with 8 bases between. The CDR3 bases are TGTGCCAGCAGCCAAGACCAGGGGTACATTCAGTACTTC. It encodes CASSQDQGYIQYF.

This clone came up a few times. This rearrangement joins TRBV6-2 or TRBV6-3 to TRBJ2-1; 7 bases agree with TRBD1. Per the germline V gene, CDR1 is MNHEY and CDR2 is SVGEGT. This CDR3 has 15 residues. The V and J ends lost 6 bases and 2 bases, in that order; junction bases with no gene match: 7. CDR3 nucleotides: TGTGCCAGCAGCGACCGACAGGGAACCTACAATGAGCAGTTCTTC. It yields the protein CASSDRQGTYNEQFF.

V gene TRBV20-1 combines with J gene TRBJ1-2; D gene unclear. Germline CDR1 is DFQATT and CDR2 is SNEGSKA (reference sequence). Deletions cut 3 bases from V and 4 bases from J, with 3 bases between. This CDR3 is built from 10 residues. CDR3 DNA sequence: TGCAGTGCTAGTACCTATGGCTACACCTTC. It yields the protein CSASTYGYTF.

This chain links TRBV27 with TRBJ2-7; the D call may be TRBD1 or TRBD2 (5 bases each). Germline V lookup: CDR1 MNHEY, CDR2 SMNVEV (reference sequence). The CDR3 is 14 residues long. The germline V and J ends were trimmed by 2 bases and 3 bases, with 11 bases remaining between them. CDR3 sequence reads: CASSLPGRLYEQYF. For the CDR3, the DNA is TGTGCCAGCAGTTTACCGGGACGGCTCTACGAGCAGTACTTC.

The CDR3 sequence is CASSPTPVEGAAGYTF. The CDR3 nucleotides read TGTGCCAGCAGTCCCACCCCCGTGGAGGGCGCAGCTGGCTACACCTTC. The rearrangement joins TRBV7-3 to TRBJ1-2; unclear D gene. Germline CDR1 reads SGHTA; CDR2 reads FQGTGA. This CDR3 has 16 residues. V shed 6 bases and J shed 7 bases, with 24 bases lying between them.

The chain employs TRBV16 and TRBJ1-1; 7 nucleotides match TRBD1. Germline-derived CDR1 and CDR2 are KGHSY and FQNENV. The junction had 6 bases not matched to a gene; V was cut back by 4 bases and J by 1 base. This CDR3 has 15 residues. The CDR3 DNA reads TGTGCCAGCAGCCTTTTACAGGGGAAGAACACTGAAGCTTTCTTT. This gives the protein CASSLLQGKNTEAFF.

There are a few counts of this clone. The chain combines TRBV6-5 with TRBJ1-2, with unresolved D. There are 14 residues in the CDR3. The V end was cut by 6 bases, the J end by 3 bases, with 14 bases between. In germline, CDR1 is MNHEY, CDR2 SVGAGI. The DNA for the CDR3 is TGTGCCAGCAGCGTTGGTTCGCAATACTATGGCTACACCTTC. Translation: CASSVGSQYYGYTF.

V gene TRBV19 combines with J gene TRBJ1-2; 8 bases align to TRBD1. CDR3 size: 12 residues. The trim removed 8 bases at V and 6 bases at J, leaving 5 bases unmatched. Germline V lookup: CDR1 LNHDA, CDR2 SQIVND (reference sequence). The CDR3 spells CASYRGRDGYTF. CDR3 coding DNA: TGTGCCAGTTACAGGGGGAGGGATGGCTACACCTTC.

V gene TRBV5-4 combines with J gene TRBJ1-1; D gene unclear. CDR3 length: 15 residues. The germline gives CDR1 SGHNT, CDR2 YYREEE (reference sequence). The germline V and J ends were trimmed by 0 bases and 2 bases, with 11 bases remaining between them. CDR3 DNA sequence: TGTGCCAGCAGCTTGGCGGGCGTATACAACACTGAAGCTTTCTTT. Encoded protein: CASSLAGVYNTEAFF.

The CDR3 here is CASSSGQGSAGELFF. Here the CDR3 DNA reads TGTGCCAGCAGCTCTGGACAGGGGTCGGCCGGGGAGCTGTTTTTT. The rearrangement links TRBV11-3 to TRBJ2-2; 9 bases are shared with TRBD1. Germline V gene lookup returns CDR1 SGHNT and CDR2 YENEEA. The CDR3 is made up of 15 amino acids. After removal of 4 bases from V and 6 bases from J, the junction contained 6 bases not matched to a gene.

The rearrangement uses TRBV7-9 and TRBJ1-2, with 7 nucleotides matching TRBD1. Trimming at V came to 5 bases and at J to 2 bases, leaving 2 bases not matched to a gene. Germline V gene data show CDR1 as SEHNR and CDR2 as FQNEAQ (reference sequence). This CDR3 region has 13 residues. As DNA, the CDR3 is TGTGCCAGCAGCCGGGGACAGAACTATGGCTACACCTTC. Translating it yields CASSRGQNYGYTF.

J is TRBJ1-4 and V is TRBV21-1. TRBV21-1 corresponds to a pseudogene. CDR3 length equals 16 residues. DNA for the CDR3: TGTGCCAGCAGCAAAGGAAGGCGGGAAGAGGATGAAAAACTGTTTTTT. Its translation: CASSKGRREEDEKLFF.